The next 29 T cell receptor beta chains were all read from a single sample in a study of blood T cell repertoires in COVID-19. Some clones are missing from TCRdb's copy, which holds only in-frame ones; the method was immunoSEQ multiplex PCR. The repertoire holds 250,000 to 300,000 clones, with 82% as singletons. The sequenced sample was peripheral blood. The receptors shown here come from a woman aged 18-35 years with acute or convalescent COVID-19.

The V gene is TRBV7-8, the J gene TRBJ1-1; D remains ambiguous. This CDR3 contains 15 residues. From germline, CDR1 is SGHVS and CDR2 FQNEAQ. With 2 bases removed from V and 2 bases from J, the gap between germline ends came to 12 bases. CDR3 amino acids: CASSLQTRVNTEAFF. The DNA of the CDR3 is TGTGCCAGCAGCTTACAGACGCGGGTAAACACTGAAGCTTTCTTT.

The chain has TRBV19 and TRBJ1-5, with D hard to call. Trimming took off 1 base at V and 6 bases at J, with 10 bases between the two ends. The CDR3 extends over 14 amino acids. Germline V gene data show CDR1 as LNHDA and CDR2 as SQIVND (reference sequence). Written as DNA, the CDR3 is TGTGCCAGTAGTATAGGAGATCGGGGTCAGCCCCAGCATTTT. Translated: CASSIGDRGQPQHF.

The chain joins TRBV5-4 to TRBJ2-1; TRBD1 aligns across 7 bases. The CDR3 consists of 15 residues. V gave up 4 bases and J gave up 8 bases; unmatched junction bases: 12. Germline V gene data show CDR1 as SGHNT and CDR2 as YYREEE (reference sequence). The DNA for the CDR3 is TGTGCCAGCAGCGACGGGGCAGGGGGTCCCGATGAGCAGTTCTTC. Translation: CASSDGAGGPDEQFF.

In this sample, this clone turned up once. J is TRBJ1-3 and V is TRBV19; D uncertain. The V end lost 6 bases, the J end lost 5 bases, and 14 bases lay between the germline ends. The germline CDR1 and CDR2 sequences are LNHDA and SQIVND (reference sequence). This CDR3 comprises 14 residues. CDR3 amino acids: CASRTGSRRNTIYF. The CDR3 DNA is TGTGCCAGTAGGACGGGTTCAAGGAGAAACACCATATATTTT. Drawing the rest from reference TRBV19 and TRBJ1-3, the complete variable domain is DGGITQSPKYLFRKEGQNVTLSCEQNLNHDAMYWYRQDPGQGLRLIYYSQIVNDFQKGDIAEGYSVSREKKESFPLTVTSAQKNPTAFYLCASRTGSRRNTIYFGEGSWLTVV.

The CDR3 is CASSAGLNNEQFF. CDR3 coding DNA: TGTGCCAGCAGTGCCGGACTAAACAATGAGCAGTTCTTC. This sequence joins TRBV2 and TRBJ2-1, with D perhaps TRBD2 (6 bases). The V end was cut by 4 bases, the J end by 5 bases, with 9 bases between. Germline lookup yields CDR1 SNHLY and CDR2 FYNNEI. The CDR3 totals 13 residues. Full variable domain (outside the CDR3, taken from reference TRBV2 and TRBJ2-1): EPEVTQTPSHQVTQMGQEVILRCVPISNHLYFYWYRQILGQKVEFLVSFYNNEISEKSEIFDDQFSVERPDGSNFTLKIRSTKLEDSAMYFCASSAGLNNEQFFGPGTRLTVL.

The chain is built from TRBV9 and TRBJ1-2, with 10 bases aligning to TRBD1. The CDR3 loop spans 14 amino acids. In germline, CDR1 is SGDLS, CDR2 YYNGEE. Losses at the gene ends were 4 bases for V and 7 bases for J; bases not matched to a gene: 7. CDR3 sequence reads: CASSPRQGAGGYTF. CDR3 DNA sequence: TGTGCCAGCAGCCCCAGACAGGGGGCAGGTGGCTACACCTTC.

The J gene is TRBJ2-1, the V gene TRBV4-1; 10 bases fit TRBD2. The CDR3 totals 15 residues. The junction had 5 bases not matched to a gene; V was cut back by 2 bases and J by 7 bases. Germline CDR1 is MGHRA and CDR2 is YSYEKL. CDR3 residues: CASSQTGLAVNEQFF. For the CDR3, the DNA is TGCGCCAGCAGCCAAACCGGACTAGCGGTTAATGAGCAGTTCTTC.

The gene calls are TRBV5-6 and TRBJ2-7, with 13 positions matching TRBD2. Looked up from germline, CDR1 is SGHDT and CDR2 is YYEEEE. Unmatched junction bases numbered 8, after V lost 4 bases and J lost 4 bases. This CDR3 comprises 16 residues. This CDR3 is CASSRRTSGSRYEQYF. The CDR3 coding sequence is TGTGCCAGCAGCCGTAGGACTAGCGGGAGTAGGTACGAGCAGTACTTC.

This clone was picked up one time. This chain uses TRBV18 with TRBJ1-2; the D gene is possibly TRBD1 (5 bases). V dropped 0 bases and J dropped 4 bases, with 12 bases sitting between them. This CDR3 spans 15 amino acids. CDR1 is KGHSH and CDR2 is LQKENI in the germline V gene. The CDR3 DNA reads TGTGCCAGCTCACCACCTGGGGCCAGGATCTATGGCTACACCTTC. Residues: CASSPPGARIYGYTF.

The CDR3 loop reads CASSRSGGSTLNEQFF. The CDR3 region has the DNA TGTGCCAGCAGCCGGTCTGGCGGGAGCACGCTTAATGAGCAGTTCTTC. This sequence joins TRBV7-6 and TRBJ2-1; TRBD2 agrees at 7 bases. The CDR3 length is 16 residues. Germline values: CDR1 SGHVS, CDR2 FNYEAQ. V gave up 5 bases and J gave up 7 bases; unmatched junction bases: 14.

This clone was picked up a small number of times. The V call is TRBV6-5, the J call TRBJ2-7; possibly TRBD2 for D (6 bases). Germline V CDR1 and CDR2: MNHEY, SVGAGI. The CDR3 extends over 14 amino acids. V lost 6 bases and J 2 bases, leaving 14 bases between the germline ends. The CDR3 sequence is CASRARDSPYEQYF. In DNA form, the CDR3 reads TGTGCCAGCAGAGCCCGGGACTCCCCCTACGAGCAGTACTTC.

This clone was observed a single time. This sequence joins TRBV20-1 and TRBJ2-1; no reliable D call. Germline V CDR1 and CDR2: DFQATT, SNEGSKA (reference sequence). Trimming pared 7 bases from V and 9 bases from J, leaving 13 bases between. The CDR3 runs 11 residues. The CDR3 reads CSGWLGIEQFF. The CDR3 DNA sequence: TGCAGTGGATGGTTGGGCATTGAGCAGTTCTTC.

The sample holds a few counts of this clone. This CDR3 reads CASSLGGGASQPQHF. The CDR3 coding sequence is TGTGCCAGCAGTTTGGGCGGGGGGGCGAGCCAGCCCCAGCATTTT. The rearrangement uses TRBV28 and TRBJ1-5; D is perhaps TRBD1 (6 bases). There are 15 residues in the CDR3. The V end lost 3 bases, the J end lost 7 bases, and 16 bases lay between the germline ends. The germline gives CDR1 MDHEN, CDR2 SYDVKM.

A few counts support this clone. This chain connects TRBV10-3 to TRBJ1-2; D is perhaps TRBD1 (6 bases). Looked up from germline, CDR1 is ENHRY and CDR2 is SYGVKD. V was shortened by 6 bases and J by 8 bases, with 22 bases between the two germline ends. This CDR3 is built from 15 residues. The CDR3 DNA reads TGTGCCATCAGGACAGGCCGAAAGGGCGGAGGCGGCTACACCTTC. This encodes CAIRTGRKGGGGYTF.

The CDR3 loop reads CASSGLAVNTGELFF. CDR3 nucleotides: TGTGCCAGTAGTGGACTAGCGGTTAACACCGGGGAGCTGTTTTTT. V is TRBV19 and J is TRBJ2-2, with 10 bases that match TRBD2. Germline V gives CDR1 LNHDA, CDR2 SQIVND (reference sequence). This CDR3 has 15 amino acids. V shed 5 bases, J shed 2 bases, and the junction held 2 bases outside the gene matches.

The gene calls are TRBV19 and TRBJ1-1; D gene ambiguous. Germline CDR1 reads LNHDA; CDR2 reads SQIVND (reference sequence). The CDR3 is 13 residues long. V lost 4 bases to trimming and J lost 3 bases, with 9 bases between them. The CDR3 region has the DNA TGTGCCAGTAGTAAGCAGGTAGACACTGAAGCTTTCTTT. Amino acids: CASSKQVDTEAFF.

The chain couples TRBV21-1 to TRBJ2-3; the D call TRBD2 from the table was never checked on the DNA. TRBV21-1 corresponds to a pseudogene. The CDR3 runs 20 residues. The CDR3: CASSEPEVKASGASTDTQYF. The CDR3, as DNA: TGTGCCAGCAGCGAACCCGAGGTCAAGGCTAGCGGGGCTAGCACAGATACGCAGTATTTT.

This chain uses TRBV5-1 with TRBJ2-1; D call uncertain. The germline gives CDR1 SGHRS, CDR2 YFSETQ. V shed 0 bases and J shed 10 bases, with 5 bases lying between them. The CDR3 covers 11 residues. In nucleotides, the CDR3 is TGCGCCAGCAGCTTGGACTGGGAGCAGTTCTTC. Amino acids: CASSLDWEQFF.

This sequence joins TRBV11-2 and TRBJ2-7; weak D call: TRBD1 (5 bases). The CDR3 runs to 14 residues. CDR1 and CDR2 from the germline V gene are SGHAT and FQNNGV. V was clipped by 2 bases and J by 3 bases, with 11 bases between them. DNA for the CDR3: TGTGCCAGCAGCTTACAAGGGGTAGACTACGAGCAGTACTTC. Protein product: CASSLQGVDYEQYF.

This chain connects TRBV3-1 (or the pseudogene TRBV3-2) to TRBJ1-5; TRBD1 matches 11 bases. The CDR3 covers 17 residues. CDR1 LGHDT and CDR2 YNNKEL come from the germline V gene (reference sequence). Unmatched junction bases numbered 10, after V lost 5 bases and J lost 4 bases. Here the CDR3 DNA reads TGTGCCAGCAGCTATGGGACAGGGGGTACCCTTAATCAGCCCCAGCATTTT. Residues: CASSYGTGGTLNQPQHF.

V gene TRBV4-3 combines with J gene TRBJ2-2; TRBD2 matches at 9 bases. The CDR3 is 17 residues long. Germline V gene lookup returns CDR1 LGHNA and CDR2 YSLEER. The ends lost 1 base at V and 0 bases at J; junction bases unmatched: 3. The DNA for the CDR3 is TGCGCCAGCAGCCAAGGGGCTAGCGGGGCGAACACCGGGGAGCTGTTTTTT. Residues: CASSQGASGANTGELFF.

The V and J genes are TRBV27 and TRBJ1-6; 11 positions agree with TRBD1. Trimming removed 4 bases from V and 7 bases from J; junction bases left unmatched: 3. Germline CDR1 is MNHEY and CDR2 is SMNVEV (reference sequence). This CDR3 has 15 amino acids. CDR3 nucleotides: TGTGCCAGCAGTTATGGGACAGGGGGGAATTCACCCCTCCACTTT. This encodes CASSYGTGGNSPLHF.

J is TRBJ1-5 and V is TRBV27, with D possibly being TRBD1 (5 bases). The V gene's germline CDR1 is MNHEY and CDR2 SMNVEV (reference sequence). This CDR3 region has 12 residues. The germline V and J ends were trimmed by 8 bases and 4 bases, with 9 bases remaining between them. For the CDR3, the DNA is TGTGCCAGCGGGGGGTTAAATCAGCCCCAGCATTTT. Its translation is CASGGLNQPQHF.

The chain combines TRBV18 with TRBJ2-1, with TRBD1 matching 7 bases. Germline lookup yields CDR1 KGHSH and CDR2 LQKENI. V shed 0 bases and J 2 bases; nucleotides not matched to a gene: 7. The CDR3 is made up of 17 amino acids. CDR3 bases: TGTGCCAGCTCACCACCGACTCACAGGGGCGCCTACAATGAGCAGTTCTTC. Translating it yields CASSPPTHRGAYNEQFF.

J is TRBJ2-3 and V is TRBV30, with D possibly TRBD1 on 5 matching bases. Germline lookup yields CDR1 GTSNPN and CDR2 SVGIG (reference sequence). The CDR3 sequence is 14 residues long. Trimming left V 2 bases short and J 2 bases short, with 11 bases between. The CDR3 DNA follows: TGTGCCTGGAGTTTGACAGTTGCCACAGATACGCAGTATTTT. Translating gives CAWSLTVATDTQYF.

This clone was counted a few times. This chain uses TRBV9 with TRBJ1-1; a weak D match, TRBD1 (6 bases). Looked up from germline, CDR1 is SGDLS and CDR2 is YYNGEE. CDR3 length equals 15 residues. Between the trimmed V and J ends, which lost 0 bases and 5 bases, there was a span of 14 bases. CDR3 DNA sequence: TGTGCCAGCAGCGTAGGCGGCAGGGGTAGGACTGAAGCTTTCTTT. Encoded protein: CASSVGGRGRTEAFF.

This chain connects TRBV9 to TRBJ2-3; the match to TRBD2 covers 11 bases. CDR1 is SGDLS and CDR2 is YYNGEE in the germline V gene. This CDR3 is 16 amino acids long. Unmatched junction bases numbered 8, after V lost 3 bases and J lost 5 bases. In DNA form, the CDR3 reads TGTGCCAGCAGCGCCCAAAGACTAGCGGGAAAAGATACGCAGTATTTT. Protein product: CASSAQRLAGKDTQYF.

The CDR3 nucleotides read TGTGCCAGCCGCGCGGGGGCGGGAGTGGAGCAGTACTTC. Encoded protein: CASRAGAGVEQYF. The chain carries TRBV7-9 and TRBJ2-7, with D possibly TRBD2 on 7 matching bases. The CDR3 length is 13 residues. V dropped 8 bases and J dropped 7 bases, with 18 bases sitting between them. CDR1 and CDR2 from the germline V gene are SEHNR and FQNEAQ (reference sequence).

The chain links TRBV24-1 to TRBJ2-3; 9 bases are shared with TRBD2. Germline CDR1 and CDR2: KGHDR and SFDVKD. The CDR3 is made up of 15 amino acids. The V and J ends lost 4 bases and 1 base, in that order; junction bases with no gene match: 2. CDR3 sequence: CATSDRTSGTDTQYF. CDR3 sequence (DNA): TGTGCCACCAGTGACCGGACTAGCGGCACAGATACGCAGTATTTT.